These T cell receptor beta chains were read from a single sample in a study of blood T cell repertoires in COVID-19. TCRdb's copy holds only in-frame clones and misses some; the assay was immunoSEQ multiplex PCR. The sample contains approximately 270,000 clones, about 89% of which appear only once. The sequencing input was peripheral blood. Source of these receptors: a man younger than 45 with acute or convalescent COVID-19. CDR3s include the opening cysteine and the closing phenylalanine or tryptophan. The size of a clone is reported for some rows only, either as once, few or many, or as a class for expanded clones.

V gene: TRBV28; clone size: NA; J gene: TRBJ2-2; CDR3 protein: CASSIGQGGGWTGELFF
V gene: TRBV20-1; clone size: NA; J gene: TRBJ1-1; CDR3 protein: CSASPKNTEAFF
V gene: TRBV28; clone size: NA; J gene: TRBJ2-7; CDR3 protein: CASSPTSGRRTYEQYF
V gene: TRBV11-2; clone size: NA; J gene: TRBJ1-6; CDR3 protein: CASSPLRPGQIDSPLHF
V gene: TRBV6-5; clone size: NA; J gene: TRBJ1-6; CDR3 protein: CASSYGQGSPLHF
V gene: TRBV7-9; clone size: NA; J gene: TRBJ2-5; CDR3 protein: CASSPGGWGLGEETQYF
V gene: TRBV14; clone size: NA; J gene: TRBJ1-2; CDR3 protein: CASSQGGSPGGIYGYTF
V gene: TRBV28; clone size: NA; J gene: TRBJ1-2; CDR3 protein: CASSLWQAEGYTF
V gene: TRBV18; clone size: NA; J gene: TRBJ1-3; CDR3 protein: CASSLETPHSGNTIYF
V gene: TRBV4-1; clone size: NA; J gene: TRBJ1-4; CDR3 protein: CASSRTLGATNEKLFF
V gene: TRBV27; clone size: NA; J gene: TRBJ1-5; CDR3 protein: CASSFPGADQPQHF
V gene: TRBV30; clone size: NA; J gene: TRBJ1-2; CDR3 protein: CAWTGNYGYTF
V gene: TRBV6-6; clone size: NA; J gene: TRBJ2-1; CDR3 protein: CAARYGYTSGYNEQFF
V gene: TRBV6-5; clone size: NA; J gene: TRBJ1-5; CDR3 protein: CASHQGLLSNQPQHF
V gene: TRBV27; clone size: NA; J gene: TRBJ2-5; CDR3 protein: CASSPNYGQGKTQYF
V gene: TRBV7-6; clone size: NA; J gene: TRBJ1-5; CDR3 protein: CASSPQAEINQPQHF
V gene: TRBV5-1; clone size: few; J gene: TRBJ2-7; CDR3 protein: CASSYTTGTGSYEQYF
V gene: TRBV19; clone size: NA; J gene: TRBJ2-5; CDR3 protein: CASSSRGRGQETQYF
V gene: TRBV5-1; clone size: once; J gene: TRBJ1-1; CDR3 protein: CASSLGGQGNTEAFF
V gene: TRBV7-9; clone size: NA; J gene: TRBJ2-1; CDR3 protein: CASSPDFAGEQFF
V gene: TRBV5-4; clone size: NA; J gene: TRBJ1-1; CDR3 protein: CASSPPGQRNTEAFF
V gene: TRBV30; clone size: NA; J gene: TRBJ2-3; CDR3 protein: CAWNRGTDTQYF
V gene: TRBV7-3; clone size: NA; J gene: TRBJ2-2; CDR3 protein: CASSLQGGNTGELFF
V gene: TRBV11-1; clone size: NA; J gene: TRBJ2-7; CDR3 protein: CASSFPERGFYEQYF
V gene: TRBV4-1; clone size: NA; J gene: TRBJ1-2; CDR3 protein: CASSRDPAGPGYTF
V gene: TRBV30; clone size: NA; J gene: TRBJ1-2; CDR3 protein: CAWSVAQRYGYTF
V gene: TRBV6-5; clone size: NA; J gene: TRBJ1-2; CDR3 protein: CASSPTGRLGYTF
V gene: TRBV28; clone size: NA; J gene: TRBJ2-5; CDR3 protein: CASTGAAQETQYF
V gene: TRBV4-2; clone size: NA; J gene: TRBJ2-1; CDR3 protein: CASSQESGYYNEQFF
V gene: TRBV29-1; clone size: NA; J gene: TRBJ2-7; CDR3 protein: CSVRRESPYEQYF
V gene: TRBV2; clone size: NA; J gene: TRBJ1-5; CDR3 protein: CASTAEQGINQPQHF
V gene: TRBV27; clone size: NA; J gene: TRBJ1-5; CDR3 protein: CASSLSDNNQPQHF
V gene: TRBV5-4; clone size: NA; J gene: TRBJ1-4; CDR3 protein: CASSNYRGFQEKLFF
V gene: TRBV2; clone size: once; J gene: TRBJ2-7; CDR3 protein: CASSLSYEQYF
V gene: TRBV19; clone size: NA; J gene: TRBJ2-1; CDR3 protein: CASSAEGSYNEQFF
V gene: TRBV18; clone size: NA; J gene: TRBJ2-1; CDR3 protein: CASSPTGPYNEQFF
V gene: TRBV6-1; clone size: NA; J gene: TRBJ1-5; CDR3 protein: CASSEIQGSNQPQHF
V gene: TRBV6-6; clone size: NA; J gene: TRBJ1-1; CDR3 protein: CASRATGSVTEAFF
V gene: TRBV9; clone size: NA; J gene: TRBJ2-2; CDR3 protein: CASSAGTSGELFF
V gene: TRBV27; clone size: NA; J gene: TRBJ2-7; CDR3 protein: CASRPGLSYEQYF
V gene: TRBV6-5; clone size: NA; J gene: TRBJ1-1; CDR3 protein: CASSYYSPGEAFF
V gene: TRBV11-2; clone size: NA; J gene: TRBJ1-1; CDR3 protein: CASNPNTGVTEAFF
V gene: TRBV28; clone size: NA; J gene: TRBJ2-7; CDR3 protein: CASSSPTLAGGWGEQYF
V gene: TRBV5-4; clone size: once; J gene: TRBJ1-1; CDR3 protein: CASSLFISGEVNTEAFF
V gene: TRBV24-1; clone size: NA; J gene: TRBJ2-1; CDR3 protein: CATSDPGVGEQFF
V gene: TRBV6-6; clone size: NA; J gene: TRBJ2-5; CDR3 protein: CASKTSGFQETQYF
V gene: TRBV21-1; clone size: NA; J gene: TRBJ2-3; CDR3 protein: CASRRTSEADTQYF
V gene: TRBV9; clone size: NA; J gene: TRBJ2-1; CDR3 protein: CASSVAGGHTGLDNEQFF
V gene: TRBV28; clone size: NA; J gene: TRBJ2-5; CDR3 protein: CASSSPRHKQGAPQETQYF
V gene: TRBV29-1; clone size: NA; J gene: TRBJ2-2; CDR3 protein: CSVGTASLNTGELFF
V gene: TRBV15; clone size: NA; J gene: TRBJ2-1; CDR3 protein: CATSRQTQNSNEQFF
V gene: TRBV12-3/TRBV12-4; clone size: once; J gene: TRBJ1-1; CDR3 protein: CASIQTAITEAFF
V gene: TRBV12-3/TRBV12-4; clone size: once; J gene: TRBJ1-6; CDR3 protein: CASRRGNSPLHF